This T cell receptor beta chain emerged from a study of blood T cell repertoires in COVID-19. Overall study: Sites across the United States, Italy and Spain contributed samples from acute and convalescent COVID-19. In each case, the material was cDNA or gDNA derived from T cells, B-cell-depleted T cells, or PBMCs.

In the source study's methods: By means of reference gene primer amplification, nucleated cell counts were estimated. Clones were sequenced by immunoSEQ multiplex PCR, and TCRdb holds only the in-frame ones, with some missing. D and trimming come from the DNA, and the V and J calls and clone size come from that table. Of about 200,000 clones listed, roughly 80% were seen once; the top ten hold approximately 0.97%. Enrolled during active infection, Seattle patients were then followed longitudinally. CDR3 size: 15 residues. Germline assignment: CDR1 MRHNA and CDR2 SNTAGT. Trimming left V 5 bases short and J 0 bases short, with 12 bases between.

This TCR came from a man between 60 and 75 years old with COVID-19, enrolled during active disease. The V call is TRBV6-4, the J call TRBJ2-3; tentatively, D is TRBD2 (6 bases). The sequencing input was peripheral blood. The CDR3 spells CASSSGLLSTDTQYF. Written as DNA, the CDR3 is TGTGCCAGCAGTTCGGGACTCCTAAGCACAGATACGCAGTATTTT.